Included here is one TCR beta chain sequence, with context. Its antigen is not known. Libraries were prepared by immunoSEQ multiplex PCR; TCRdb keeps only in-frame clonotypes and omits some of them. Here the sample spans under 40,000 clones, over 65% being singletons. As for time point: week 35, safety follow-up. With topical imiquimod, each dose of the vaccine consisted of 300 ug of mutant IDH1 20-mer peptide. The data originate from a study of a mutant IDH1 vaccine in newly diagnosed glioma. The overall study: Most patients had received both radiotherapy and temozolomide, the prior options being radiotherapy, temozolomide, or both. The study's findings and limits: Pseudoprogression appears to have had no connection to changes in top peripheral T cell clonotypes.

J was trimmed by 5 bases and V by 4 bases; bases with no gene match: 8. Germline V gene sequence: CDR1 MGHRA, CDR2 YSYEKL. The CDR3 extends over 16 amino acids. The chain uses TRBV4-1 and TRBJ1-1; 12 bases match TRBD1. This receptor was taken from a man aged 25-40 years with glioma. This specimen consisted of PBMCs, obtained from a glioma patient whose treatment included an IDH1 peptide vaccine. This chain's CDR3 is CASSPQGDRGRTEAFF. The CDR3 nucleotides read TGCGCCAGCAGCCCCCAGGGGGACAGGGGGCGAACTGAAGCTTTCTTT.